What follows describes a single T cell receptor (beta chain). The data were obtained in a study of blood T cell repertoires in COVID-19. Study in general: PBMCs, B-cell-depleted T cells, or T cells were the source of the cDNA or gDNA that made up the material.

This CDR3 is built from 15 residues. Trimming removed 2 bases from V and 3 bases from J, with 14 bases in between. Germline CDR1 is SGHKS and CDR2 is YYEKEE (reference sequence). Measured with immunoSEQ multiplex PCR; TCRdb has only the in-frame clones, and not every one. This sample has about 190,000 clones, with 84% found just once. The source is a woman between 65 and 79 years old with active or convalescent COVID-19. The sequencing sample was made of peripheral blood. The rearrangement links TRBV5-5 to TRBJ1-1; a possible D gene is TRBD1 (6 bases). The DNA for the CDR3 is TGTGCCAGCAGCTTTTTTGACAGGATTGACACTGAAGCTTTCTTT. Amino acids: CASSFFDRIDTEAFF.